A few counts support the clone carrying this T cell receptor beta chain. As yet, its antigen is unknown. In every case, the donor was a healthy Caucasian. The data are from a study of identical twins. Findings and limits, study-wide: Models underestimated how often monozygotic twins shared out-of-frame TCR alpha.

The CDR3 runs 13 residues. Germline V CDR1 and CDR2: SGHRS, YFSETQ. J was trimmed by 7 bases and V by 4 bases; bases with no gene match: 3. TCRdb reprocessed the 5' RACE reads via MiXCR and lists one record per CDR3 protein. The table includes hundreds of thousands of distinct CDR3 sequences, approximately 25% detected once. The same sample was also studied in work on T cells expressing NK-cell markers.

V gene TRBV5-1 combines with J gene TRBJ1-1; TRBD1 matches at 11 bases. This receptor was obtained from a young woman in good health. Material for sequencing was CD4+ T cells sorted from blood. In DNA form, the CDR3 reads TGCGCCAGCAGCATGGGACAGGGGGGTGAAGCTTTCTTT. Protein product: CASSMGQGGEAFF.